Listed below are T cell receptor beta chains from one sample, sequenced in a study of PD-1 blockade in classical Hodgkin lymphoma. Clones were read by immunoSEQ multiplex PCR, and TCRdb kept only the in-frame ones, dropping some. The sample records approximately 60,000 clones, approximately 89% being singletons. The sample in question was peripheral blood mononuclear cells (PBMCs), obtained at baseline. These receptors all stem from a human donor with classical Hodgkin lymphoma. The CDR3 runs from the conserved cysteine through the conserved F or W. D genes are given only for firm matches. Clone size is shown for a subset of rows, as once, few, many or a class of expanded clone.

V,J,D,size,CDR3,DNA
TRBV27,TRBJ2-2,TRBD1,.,CASSIGTVNTGELFF,TGTGCCAGCAGTATCGGGACAGTTAACACCGGGGAGCTGTTTTTT
TRBV10-3,TRBJ1-1,.,.,CAISEGEGNTEAFF,TGTGCCATCAGTGAGGGGGAGGGGAACACTGAAGCTTTCTTT
TRBV30,TRBJ2-2,.,.,CAWRRGDSHTGELFF,TGTGCCTGGAGGAGAGGGGACTCCCACACCGGGGAGCTGTTTTTT
TRBV7-9,TRBJ1-4,TRBD1,.,CASSLGTGRDEKLFF,TGTGCCAGCAGCTTAGGGACAGGGCGGGACGAAAAACTGTTTTTT
TRBV27,TRBJ1-2,TRBD1,.,CASSLLRTGYGYTF,TGTGCCAGCAGTTTATTACGGACAGGCTATGGCTACACCTTC
TRBV6-6,TRBJ1-2,.,.,CASSYSGHGYTF,TGTGCCAGCAGTTACTCGGGCCATGGCTACACCTTC
TRBV4-2,TRBJ2-6,TRBD1,.,CASSHTGTGVSGANVLTF,TGTGCCAGCAGCCACACCGGGACAGGCGTCTCTGGGGCCAACGTCCTGACTTTC
TRBV6-5,TRBJ1-5,.,.,CASSGGGLDQPQHF,TGTGCCAGCAGTGGTGGGGGGCTGGATCAGCCCCAGCATTTT
TRBV7-3,TRBJ1-2,.,.,CASSASGNYGYTF,TGTGCCAGCAGCGCCTCAGGGAACTATGGCTACACCTTC
TRBV19,TRBJ1-3,.,.,CASSIGSSGNTVYF,TGTGCCAGTAGTATCGGCAGCTCTGGAAACACCGTATATTTT
TRBV4-1,TRBJ2-7,.,.,CASSVAEQDYEQYF,TGCGCCAGCAGCGTAGCCGAACAGGACTACGAGCAGTACTTC
TRBV7-2,TRBJ2-5,TRBD2,.,CAGGLAGARGTQYF,TGTGCCGGGGGTCTAGCGGGGGCCCGCGGGACCCAGTACTTC
TRBV7-9,TRBJ1-2,.,once,CASSLTGYGEAPQYGYTF,TGTGCCAGCAGCTTAACGGGCTACGGGGAGGCCCCACAATATGGCTACACCTTC
TRBV6-1,TRBJ1-2,TRBD1,.,CASNDYRDSYGYTF,TGTGCCAGCAACGACTACCGGGACAGCTATGGCTACACCTTC
TRBV4-3,TRBJ1-2,.,.,CASSQRRGGGGYTF,TGCGCCAGCAGCCAACGCCGGGGAGGGGGAGGCTACACCTTC
TRBV15,TRBJ1-2,.,.,CATSSSGPYGYTF,TGTGCCACCAGCTCTTCCGGGCCATATGGCTACACCTTC
TRBV9,TRBJ1-5,.,.,CASSQSPGGTQHF,TGTGCCAGCAGCCAATCCCCCGGAGGGACCCAGCATTTT
TRBV30,TRBJ1-1,TRBD1,few,CARSRGRVETEAFF,TGTGCCCGGAGCAGGGGGCGGGTAGAAACTGAAGCTTTCTTT
TRBV28,TRBJ1-5,.,.,CASSLANQPQHF,TGTGCCAGCAGTTTAGCCAATCAGCCCCAGCATTTT
TRBV19,TRBJ2-7,.,.,CASSIEDGSYEQYF,TGTGCCAGTAGTATTGAAGACGGCAGCTACGAGCAGTACTTC
TRBV6-1,TRBJ2-7,TRBD2,few,CASSEELAGVREQYF,TGTGCCAGCAGTGAAGAACTAGCGGGGGTCAGGGAGCAGTACTTC
TRBV7-9,TRBJ2-7,TRBD2,.,CASSPTFSGGYEQYF,TGTGCCAGCAGCCCCACGTTCAGCGGGGGCTACGAGCAGTACTTC
TRBV7-9,TRBJ1-1,.,.,CASSEGFLNTEAFF,TGTGCCAGCAGCGAGGGGTTCTTGAACACTGAAGCTTTCTTT
TRBV28,TRBJ1-2,TRBD1,.,CASSSYGTDNYGYTF,TGTGCCAGCAGTTCTTATGGGACAGACAACTATGGCTACACCTTC
TRBV5-4,TRBJ2-1,.,.,CASSPWGYNEQFF,TGTGCCAGCAGCCCGTGGGGGTACAATGAGCAGTTCTTC
TRBV6-6,TRBJ1-1,.,.,CASSYKGGGDTEAFF,TGTGCCAGCAGTTATAAAGGGGGTGGGGACACTGAAGCTTTCTTT
TRBV25-1,TRBJ1-6,.,.,CASSEVVTPNSPLHF,TGTGCCAGCAGTGAAGTGGTTACGCCTAATTCACCCCTCCACTTT
TRBV5-6,TRBJ2-5,TRBD1,.,CASSSELGQAQETQYF,TGTGCCAGCAGCTCCGAGCTTGGACAGGCCCAAGAGACCCAGTACTTC
TRBV5-4,TRBJ2-5,.,.,CASSLEVGYQETQYF,TGTGCCAGCAGCTTGGAGGTCGGGTACCAAGAGACCCAGTACTTC
TRBV29-1,TRBJ2-5,.,.,CSVQGADETQYF,TGCAGCGTCCAAGGGGCAGATGAGACCCAGTACTTC
TRBV4-1,TRBJ2-1,TRBD2,.,CASSQEKGTSGDNEQFF,TGCGCCAGCAGCCAAGAGAAGGGGACTAGCGGGGACAATGAGCAGTTCTTC
TRBV9,TRBJ1-1,TRBD1,once,CASSARDRVTEAFF,TGTGCCAGCAGCGCCCGGGACAGGGTCACTGAAGCTTTCTTT
TRBV9,TRBJ2-3,TRBD2,.,CASSSSGGDVYFTQYF,TGTGCCAGCAGCAGTAGCGGGGGAGACGTTTATTTTACGCAGTATTTT
TRBV7-9,TRBJ1-6,.,few,CASSLGGRGDLSPLHF,TGTGCCAGCAGCTTAGGGGGTAGAGGGGATCTGTCACCCCTCCACTTT
TRBV13,TRBJ1-2,.,.,CASSLGRTANYGYTF,TGTGCCAGCAGCTTAGGCCGGACGGCTAACTATGGCTACACCTTC
TRBV10-3,TRBJ2-7,.,.,CASSPDGNEQYF,TGTGCCAGCAGCCCCGACGGAAACGAGCAGTACTTC
TRBV5-8,TRBJ1-5,.,.,CASSPSYDGQRNQPQHF,TGTGCCAGCAGCCCCTCCTATGATGGACAGCGGAATCAGCCCCAGCATTTT
TRBV28,TRBJ1-6,.,.,CASRPGQGGNSPLHF,TGTGCCAGCAGGCCCGGGCAGGGAGGTAATTCACCCCTCCACTTT
TRBV19,TRBJ2-2,.,.,CAAQGGPQADTGELFF,TGTGCCGCCCAGGGGGGGCCCCAAGCGGACACCGGGGAGCTGTTTTTT
TRBV9,TRBJ2-7,.,once,CASSVGRGSDEQYF,TGTGCCAGCAGCGTGGGACGGGGTAGCGACGAGCAGTACTTC
TRBV6-6,TRBJ2-1,TRBD1,.,CASSDRGSYNEQFF,TGTGCCAGCAGCGACAGGGGCTCCTACAATGAGCAGTTCTTC
TRBV29-1,TRBJ1-1,.,.,CSCGVTEAFF,TGCAGCTGCGGGGTCACTGAAGCTTTCTTT
TRBV11-2,TRBJ2-3,.,.,CASSLAPTQYF,TGTGCCAGCAGCTTAGCTCCTACGCAGTATTTT
TRBV4-3,TRBJ1-1,.,.,CASSQVLGDGGEAFF,TGCGCCAGCAGCCAAGTATTGGGCGACGGGGGGGAAGCTTTCTTT
TRBV6-4,TRBJ1-1,.,few,CASSESENTEAFF,TGTGCCAGCAGTGAGTCAGAGAACACTGAAGCTTTCTTT
TRBV5-4,TRBJ2-1,TRBD2,once,CASSSGVAGGKSNEQFF,TGTGCCAGCAGTTCCGGAGTAGCGGGGGGTAAATCCAATGAGCAGTTCTTC
TRBV6-6,TRBJ2-5,TRBD2,.,CASSGLAGEETQYF,TGTGCCAGCAGTGGACTAGCGGGGGAAGAGACCCAGTACTTC
TRBV9,TRBJ2-7,.,.,CASSPTRSTSFEQYF,TGTGCCAGCAGCCCCACTAGGAGCACTAGTTTCGAGCAGTACTTC
TRBV7-2,TRBJ1-1,.,.,CASSPHGGAHVEAFF,TGTGCCAGCAGCCCACATGGGGGCGCGCATGTTGAAGCTTTCTTT
TRBV7-9,TRBJ2-7,TRBD1,.,CASSPPRTGRSYEQYF,TGTGCCAGCAGCCCCCCTCGGACAGGTCGCTCCTACGAGCAGTACTTC
TRBV5-4,TRBJ2-1,TRBD2,.,CASSWGTRNEQFF,TGTGCCAGCAGCTGGGGGACTAGGAATGAGCAGTTCTTC
TRBV5-6,TRBJ1-3,.,few,CASSPVGSGNTIYF,TGTGCCAGCAGCCCCGTGGGCTCTGGAAACACCATATATTTT
TRBV7-9,TRBJ1-1,.,.,CASSLFPNTEAFF,TGTGCCAGCAGCTTATTTCCGAACACTGAAGCTTTCTTT
TRBV7-2,TRBJ1-1,.,.,CASSLMTQNTEAFF,TGTGCCAGCAGCTTAATGACGCAGAACACTGAAGCTTTCTTT
TRBV13,TRBJ1-6,.,.,CASSLDRKKLHF,TGTGCCAGCAGCTTAGACAGGAAAAAACTCCACTTT
TRBV7-9,TRBJ2-2,.,.,CASSLTPNTGELFF,TGTGCCAGCAGCTTAACTCCGAACACCGGGGAGCTGTTTTTT
TRBV5-1,TRBJ2-1,.,few,CASSLQTGTAYNEQFF,TGCGCCAGCAGCTTACAAACCGGGACGGCATACAATGAGCAGTTCTTC
TRBV7-8,TRBJ2-2,.,.,CASSLIGHTGELFF,TGTGCCAGCAGCTTAATAGGGCACACCGGGGAGCTGTTTTTT
TRBV30,TRBJ1-1,.,.,CAWAPGSTEAFF,TGTGCCTGGGCCCCCGGGAGCACTGAAGCTTTCTTT